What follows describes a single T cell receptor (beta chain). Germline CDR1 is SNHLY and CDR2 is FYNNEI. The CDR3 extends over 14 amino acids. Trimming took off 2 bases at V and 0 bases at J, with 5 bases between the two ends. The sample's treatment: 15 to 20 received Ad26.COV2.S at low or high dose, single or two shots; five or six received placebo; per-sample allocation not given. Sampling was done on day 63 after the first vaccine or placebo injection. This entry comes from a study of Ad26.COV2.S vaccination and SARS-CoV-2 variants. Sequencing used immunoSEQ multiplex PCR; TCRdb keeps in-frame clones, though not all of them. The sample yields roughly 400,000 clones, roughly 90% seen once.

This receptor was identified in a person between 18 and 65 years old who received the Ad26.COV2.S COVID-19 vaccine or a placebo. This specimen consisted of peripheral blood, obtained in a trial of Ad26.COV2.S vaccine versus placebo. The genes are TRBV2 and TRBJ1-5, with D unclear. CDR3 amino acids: CASSESGSNQPQHF. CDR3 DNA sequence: TGTGCCAGCAGTGAATCTGGTAGCAATCAGCCCCAGCATTTT. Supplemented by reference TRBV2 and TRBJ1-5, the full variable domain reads EPEVTQTPSHQVTQMGQEVILRCVPISNHLYFYWYRQILGQKVEFLVSFYNNEISEKSEIFDDQFSVERPDGSNFTLKIRSTKLEDSAMYFCASSESGSNQPQHFGDGTRLSIL.